This TCR beta chain was recorded in a study of beta chain features in type 1 diabetes. Looking at the study overall: Cell yields, gender and age were comparable in patients and healthy donors.

Germline trimming cut 4 bases from V and 4 bases from J; bases unmatched to any gene: 6. CDR3 size: 15 residues. Germline V gene lookup returns CDR1 MGHRA and CDR2 YSYEKL. Expressed TCRB transcripts were sequenced, since all the RNA that had been isolated was reverse transcribed. Profiling relied on immunoSEQ multiplex PCR, and the TCRdb table lists in-frame clones only, not all of them. In the table there are some 360,000 clones, over 8.5% of which are singletons. This clone was recorded a few times. Its antigen is unknown. Findings and limits, study-wide: Significant though moderate, a shortening of TCRB CDR3s appeared in all four CD4+ subsets of Type 1 diabetes patients. In patients and controls equally, PCR might favor templates that are shorter.

Sequenced sample: central memory CD4+ T cells from blood. The clonotype was recovered from a man under 40 with type 1 diabetes. This chain uses TRBV4-1 with TRBJ2-7, with 11 bases matching TRBD1. The CDR3 is CASSPGQGANYEQYF. CDR3 DNA: TGCGCCAGCAGCCCCGGACAGGGGGCAAATTACGAGCAGTACTTC.